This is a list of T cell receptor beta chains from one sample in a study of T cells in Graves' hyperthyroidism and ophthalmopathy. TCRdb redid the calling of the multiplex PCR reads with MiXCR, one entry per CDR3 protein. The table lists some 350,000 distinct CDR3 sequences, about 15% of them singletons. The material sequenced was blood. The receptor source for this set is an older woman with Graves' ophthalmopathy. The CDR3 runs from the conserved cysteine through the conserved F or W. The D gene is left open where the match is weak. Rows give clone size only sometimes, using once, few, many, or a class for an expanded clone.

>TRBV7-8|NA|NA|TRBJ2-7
TGTGCCAGCAGCTTAGTAGCCGTCGGGGAGACCTACGAGCAGTACTTC
CASSLVAVGETYEQYF
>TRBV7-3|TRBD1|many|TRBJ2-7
TGTGCCAGCAGCCCCGGGACAGGTCCCGGGGAGCAGTACTTC
CASSPGTGPGEQYF
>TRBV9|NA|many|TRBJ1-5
TGTGCCAGCAGCGCCGGTAATCAGCCCCAGCATTTT
CASSAGNQPQHF
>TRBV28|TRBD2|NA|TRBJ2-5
TGTGCCAGCAGTTTATTGGCCCTAGCGGGAGGGCGGCAGGAGACCCAGTACTTC
CASSLLALAGGRQETQYF
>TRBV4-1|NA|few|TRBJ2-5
TGCGCCAGCAGCCAAACGGGGCTGGGGCGGGAGACCCAGTACTTC
CASSQTGLGRETQYF
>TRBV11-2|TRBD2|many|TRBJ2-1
TGTGCCAGCAGCTTAGTCCCACTAGCGGGAGGCAATGAGCAGTTCTTC
CASSLVPLAGGNEQFF
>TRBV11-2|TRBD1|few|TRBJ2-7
TGTGCCAGCAGCTTAGAGTGGACAGGGGTCTACGAGCAGTACTTC
CASSLEWTGVYEQYF
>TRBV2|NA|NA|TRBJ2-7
TGTGCCAGCAGTGTAGACAGAGACTACGAGCAGTACTTC
CASSVDRDYEQYF
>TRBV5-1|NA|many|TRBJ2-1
TGCGCCAGCAGCCCGGTAGCCAGGGGAAATGAGCAGTTCTTC
CASSPVARGNEQFF
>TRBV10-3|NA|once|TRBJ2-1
TGTGCCATCAGCACAGAATACAATGAGCAGTTCTTC
CAISTEYNEQFF
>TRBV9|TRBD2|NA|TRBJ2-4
TGTGCCAGCGGTAGCGGGAGTCAGGACATTCAGTACTTC
CASGSGSQDIQYF
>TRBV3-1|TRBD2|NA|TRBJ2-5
TGTGCCAGCAGCCCCCTAGCGGGAAGCCTCCGGTACTTC
CASSPLAGSLRYF
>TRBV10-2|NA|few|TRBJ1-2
TGCGCCAGCAGTGGGGGGGACTTTCACGCCCATGGCTACACCTTC
CASSGGDFHAHGYTF